This T cell receptor beta chain was captured in a study of CXCR3-negative and CXCR3-positive naive CD8 T cells. The TRB cDNA libraries were prepared by 5' RACE with UMI labels. TCRdb reprocessed the 5' RACE reads and stores each CDR3 protein as one record, lacking DNA. The sample table includes 90,000 to 150,000 distinct CDR3 sequences. A CD45RO-CCR7+CD27+CD95- phenotype identified naive CD8+ T cells. As for this clonotype: Its matching antigen is unknown.

The CDR3 extends over 12 amino acids. Study outcomes and limitations: Both naive subsets showed comparably high diversity, and memory CD8+ cells showed much lower diversity. Comparison of naive CXCR3-negative and CXCR3-positive cells revealed similar TRBV-TRBJ usage, while memory cells differed. CXCR3-positive naive cells had TRB CDR3s that were more hydrophobic than CXCR3-negative naive cells had. Once cells were cryopreserved, CXCR3 expression went down partly, and most assays used fresh PBMCs.

Sequencing was done on a sample of naive CXCR3+ CD8+ T cells from blood. Subset in this sample: CD45RO-CCR7+CD27+CD95- naive CD8+ T cells expressing CXCR3 (TNR3+). The receptor was isolated from a human donor in good health. Some clones in this sample may be carry-over from other donors' samples. The chain links TRBV12-3 or TRBV12-4 to TRBJ2-7. Here the CDR3 reads CASQGPTHEQYF.